These 20 T cell receptor beta chains were sequenced from one sample in a study of CD8 T cells in Susac syndrome. Random hexamers were used to reverse transcribe about 0.45 to 1 ug of RNA. MiXCR, run by TCRdb on the immunoSEQ multiplex PCR reads, gives a single entry per CDR3 protein. This sample has about 200,000 distinct CDR3 sequences, with over 85% found just once. Sequenced sample: CD4+ T cells from PBMCs. The source is a human donor in good health.

The rearrangement links TRBV2 to TRBJ2-2; maybe TRBD1 (5 bases). Between the trimmed V and J ends, which lost 4 bases and 6 bases, there was a span of 12 bases. This CDR3 comprises 14 residues. Germline CDR1 SNHLY, CDR2 FYNNEI. The CDR3 protein is CASSVREVPGELFF. The DNA for the CDR3 is TGTGCCAGCAGTGTCAGGGAAGTACCCGGGGAGCTGTTTTTT.

The chain joins TRBV3-1 to TRBJ1-3; D gene ambiguous. In germline, CDR1 is LGHDT, CDR2 YNNKEL (reference sequence). Trimming left V 5 bases short and J 2 bases short, with 4 bases between. The CDR3 covers 12 residues. The CDR3 coding sequence is TGTGCCAGCAGCGTTACTGGAAACACCATATATTTT. Protein: CASSVTGNTIYF.

This clonotype occurred once. This chain links TRBV20-1 with TRBJ2-7; D is ambiguous. This CDR3 is 11 amino acids long. Germline-derived CDR1 and CDR2 are DFQATT and SNEGSKA (reference sequence). V was trimmed by 0 bases and J by 5 bases, leaving 5 bases between them. The CDR3 bases are TGCAGTGCTAGAGATCGGAACGAGCAGTACGTC. Protein: CSARDRNEQYV.

This sequence joins TRBV6-5 and TRBJ2-6; tentatively, D is TRBD2 (5 bases). V shed 1 base and J shed 0 bases, with 7 bases lying between them. This CDR3 is built from 16 residues. CDR1 and CDR2 (germline): MNHEY, SVGAGI. CDR3 DNA: TGTGCCAGCAGTTACTGGGAGCTCTCTGGGGCCAACGTCCTGACTTTC. Translated: CASSYWELSGANVLTF.

The V and J genes are TRBV12-3 or TRBV12-4 and TRBJ1-2; no clear D gene. The CDR3 runs 12 residues. Trimming left V 3 bases short and J 6 bases short, with 8 bases between. CDR3 in amino acids: CASSLGTNGYTF. CDR3 nucleotide sequence: TGTGCCAGCAGTTTGGGAACCAATGGCTACACCTTC.

The J gene is TRBJ2-7, the V gene TRBV12-3 or TRBV12-4; TRBD1 might be the D (6 bases). CDR3 size: 13 residues. V was trimmed by 8 bases and J by 0 bases, leaving 11 bases between them. The CDR3 is CASGQGFSYEQYF. CDR3 sequence (DNA): TGTGCCAGCGGTCAGGGGTTCTCCTACGAGCAGTACTTC.

The chain combines TRBV18 with TRBJ2-7, with 8 bases that match TRBD2. Trimming cost V 3 bases and J 5 bases; bases outside gene matches: 12. The germline gives CDR1 KGHSH, CDR2 LQKENI. This CDR3 spans 16 amino acids. Here the CDR3 reads CASSPHPRGGTDEQYF. CDR3 nucleotides: TGTGCCAGCTCACCCCACCCTCGGGGGGGAACGGACGAGCAGTACTTC.

This chain connects TRBV28 to TRBJ1-2; 9 positions agree with TRBD1. Losses at the gene ends were 7 bases for V and 2 bases for J; bases not matched to a gene: 17. CDR1 and CDR2 from the germline V gene are MDHEN and SYDVKM. This CDR3 comprises 18 residues. CDR3 amino acids: CASIPWTGDAALNYGYTF. CDR3 sequence (DNA): TGTGCCAGCATTCCGTGGACAGGGGACGCCGCGCTGAACTATGGCTACACCTTC.

V usage is TRBV5-1 and J usage is TRBJ1-6; D is perhaps TRBD1 (6 bases). Trimming took off 1 base at V and 4 bases at J, with 12 bases between the two ends. CDR3 size: 16 residues. CDR1 is SGHRS, CDR2 YFSETQ, per germline. The CDR3 nucleotides are TGCGCCAGCAGCTTGTGGGGGGGCAGGTATAATTCACCCCTCCACTTT. Amino acids: CASSLWGGRYNSPLHF.

The chain recombines TRBV20-1 with TRBJ2-1; 8 nucleotides agree with TRBD2. Trimming removed 2 bases from V and 3 bases from J; junction bases left unmatched: 6. The CDR3 loop spans 15 amino acids. In germline, CDR1 is DFQATT, CDR2 SNEGSKA (reference sequence). CDR3 sequence: CSARLGTRGYNEQFF. The CDR3 bases are TGCAGTGCTAGACTTGGGACTAGAGGCTACAATGAGCAGTTCTTC.

The chain joins TRBV5-4 to TRBJ1-5, with D possibly being TRBD1 (5 bases). Trimming pared 4 bases from V and 2 bases from J, leaving 13 bases between. The CDR3 covers 15 residues. CDR1 and CDR2 from the germline V gene are SGHNT and YYREEE (reference sequence). The CDR3 DNA sequence: TGTGCCAGCAGCAGAGGGACTTCGGGCAATCAGCCCCAGCATTTT. Protein: CASSRGTSGNQPQHF. Looking up the rest from reference TRBV5-4 and TRBJ1-5 gives the full variable domain: ETGVTQSPTHLIKTRGQQVTLRCSSQSGHNTVSWYQQALGQGPQFIFQYYREEENGRGNFPPRFSGLQFPNYSSELNVNALELDDSALYLCASSRGTSGNQPQHFGDGTRLSIL.

The chain recombines TRBV3-1 with TRBJ1-1; no definite D call. This CDR3 region has 14 residues. The ends were cut back, 3 bases at V and 3 bases at J, with 11 bases in the middle. CDR1 LGHDT and CDR2 YNNKEL come from the germline V gene (reference sequence). The CDR3 sequence: CASSQPSGDTEAFF. DNA for the CDR3: TGTGCCAGCAGCCAGCCCTCGGGCGACACTGAAGCTTTCTTT.

This chain connects TRBV14 to TRBJ2-5; TRBD1 aligns across 7 bases. The CDR3 has 16 residues. The V gene end was trimmed by 5 bases and the J gene end by 5 bases; junction bases not matched to a gene: 14. CDR1 and CDR2 from the germline V gene are SGHDN and FVKESK. CDR3 nucleotide sequence: TGTGCCAGCAGCGAACCCTGGGACAGCCGCAGGGAGACCCAGTACTTC. Amino acids: CASSEPWDSRRETQYF.

This sequence joins TRBV2 and TRBJ1-5; a weak D match, TRBD1 (5 bases). The V end lost 0 bases, the J end lost 2 bases, and 11 bases lay between the germline ends. CDR1 and CDR2 from the germline V gene are SNHLY and FYNNEI. This CDR3 comprises 16 residues. CDR3 sequence: CASSEAPGVRNQPQHF. Written as DNA, the CDR3 is TGTGCCAGCAGTGAAGCGCCGGGGGTTCGCAATCAGCCCCAGCATTTT.

The chain combines TRBV4-3 with TRBJ1-1; no clear D. Trimming cost V 0 bases and J 1 base, with 6 bases left between them. CDR1 LGHNA and CDR2 YSLEER come from the germline V gene. CDR3 length: 14 residues. The CDR3: CASSQDGRNTEAFF. The CDR3 DNA is TGCGCCAGCAGCCAAGATGGCCGGAACACTGAAGCTTTCTTT.

This sequence joins TRBV20-1 and TRBJ1-2, with TRBD1 matching 10 bases. J gave up 8 bases and V 6 bases, and 6 bases lay outside the gene matches. The CDR3 consists of 12 residues. Germline CDR1 DFQATT, CDR2 SNEGSKA (reference sequence). The CDR3 sequence is CSAMTGGGGYTF. The CDR3 DNA is TGCAGTGCGATGACAGGGGGCGGCGGCTACACCTTC.

The chain links TRBV4-2 to TRBJ1-1; no clear D gene. The CDR3 has 14 residues. The V and J ends lost 3 bases and 4 bases respectively, with 12 bases between them. Germline V gene data show CDR1 as LGHNA and CDR2 as YNFKEQ. The CDR3 nucleotides are TGTGCCAGCAGCCACACCCTCATCGGCACTGAAGCTTTCTTT. Translation: CASSHTLIGTEAFF.

This clonotype was recorded once. This chain uses TRBV7-3 with TRBJ2-1; D unresolved. CDR1 and CDR2 (germline): SGHTA, FQGTGA. CDR3 length: 13 amino acids. V lost 5 bases and J 6 bases, leaving 11 bases between the germline ends. The CDR3 DNA is TGTGCCAGCAGCCCTCCCCGGAGCAATGAGCAGTTCTTC. Its protein product is CASSPPRSNEQFF. The complete variable domain, with remaining parts taken from reference TRBV7-3 and TRBJ2-1, reads GAGVSQTPSNKVTEKGKYVELRCDPISGHTALYWYRQSLGQGPEFLIYFQGTGAADDSGLPNDRFFAVRPEGSVSTLKIQRTERGDSAVYLCASSPPRSNEQFFGPGTRLTVL.

V usage is TRBV5-1 and J usage is TRBJ2-3; tentative D call: TRBD1 (6 bases). The germline gives CDR1 SGHRS, CDR2 YFSETQ. The CDR3 length is 13 residues. V gave up 5 bases and J gave up 6 bases, with 13 bases separating them. CDR3 coding DNA: TGCGCCAGCAGGTCGTCAGGGGAGGATACGCAGTATTTT. Its protein product is CASRSSGEDTQYF.

The CDR3: CASSPLNRAGGYTF. Here the CDR3 DNA reads TGTGCCAGCAGTCCCTTAAACAGGGCTGGTGGCTACACCTTC. V is TRBV27 and J is TRBJ1-2, with a tentative D call TRBD1 (6 bases). This CDR3 spans 14 amino acids. The V gene lost 5 bases and the J gene lost 7 bases, with 17 bases spanning the gap. The germline gives CDR1 MNHEY, CDR2 SMNVEV (reference sequence).